This entry describes one T cell receptor beta chain. Authors' data handling: From reference gene primer amplification, estimates of nucleated cell counts were derived. Sequencing used immunoSEQ multiplex PCR; TCRdb keeps in-frame clones, though not all of them. The V and J calls and the clone size are those of that table, but D and trimming were determined from the DNA. The sample consists of 250,000 to 300,000 clones, around 86% of them appearing once. The entry originates in a study of blood T cell repertoires in COVID-19. Study-level background: Acute and convalescent COVID-19 samples came from the United States, Italy and Spain. From T cells, B-cell-depleted T cells, or PBMCs came the material, which was cDNA or gDNA.

Germline V lookup: CDR1 LGHDT, CDR2 YNNKEL (reference sequence). V lost 5 bases to trimming and J lost 2 bases; unmatched junction nucleotides: 10. The CDR3 covers 16 residues. Material: peripheral blood. This clonotype was sampled from a woman aged 25 to 39 with active or convalescent COVID-19. This chain joins TRBV3-1 (or the pseudogene TRBV3-2) and TRBJ2-7; 9 bases match TRBD2. CDR3: CASSGVAGAKTYEQYF. The CDR3 DNA reads TGTGCCAGCAGCGGGGTAGCGGGGGCTAAAACCTACGAGCAGTACTTC.